This TCR beta chain is drawn from a study of OX40 agonist ivuxolimab in advanced cancers. Study details: Patients received ivuxolimab, an agonistic anti-OX40 (CD134) antibody. Every patient in dose escalation had hepatocellular carcinoma, melanoma, renal cell or head and neck cancer.

CDR1 SGHNT and CDR2 YYREEE come from the germline V gene (reference sequence). The length of the CDR3 is 12 residues. V was pared by 3 bases and J by 9 bases, with 10 bases between. Profiling relied on immunoSEQ multiplex PCR, and the TCRdb table lists in-frame clones only, not all of them. The sample lists tens of thousands of clones; 91% were seen once. Study-wide results and limits: Clonal expansion was seen in CD4+ and CD8+ blood T cells by week 6 at 0.1 to 3.0 mg/kg. Some patients without response likewise showed low normalized clonal expansion.

A note on this clone: Its target is unknown.

The source was CD4+ or CD8+ T cells sorted from blood, collected in a trial of the OX40 agonist ivuxolimab. This rearrangement joins TRBV5-4 to TRBJ2-4; the D is unclear. This TCR derives from an adult with an advanced solid tumor such as melanoma, head and neck, liver or kidney cancer. CDR3 sequence (DNA): TGTGCCAGCAGCTCTAATCCATCCATTCAGTACTTC. It is translated as CASSSNPSIQYF. The whole variable domain, filled in from reference TRBV5-4 and TRBJ2-4, reads ETGVTQSPTHLIKTRGQQVTLRCSSQSGHNTVSWYQQALGQGPQFIFQYYREEENGRGNFPPRFSGLQFPNYSSELNVNALELDDSALYLCASSSNPSIQYFGAGTRLSVL.